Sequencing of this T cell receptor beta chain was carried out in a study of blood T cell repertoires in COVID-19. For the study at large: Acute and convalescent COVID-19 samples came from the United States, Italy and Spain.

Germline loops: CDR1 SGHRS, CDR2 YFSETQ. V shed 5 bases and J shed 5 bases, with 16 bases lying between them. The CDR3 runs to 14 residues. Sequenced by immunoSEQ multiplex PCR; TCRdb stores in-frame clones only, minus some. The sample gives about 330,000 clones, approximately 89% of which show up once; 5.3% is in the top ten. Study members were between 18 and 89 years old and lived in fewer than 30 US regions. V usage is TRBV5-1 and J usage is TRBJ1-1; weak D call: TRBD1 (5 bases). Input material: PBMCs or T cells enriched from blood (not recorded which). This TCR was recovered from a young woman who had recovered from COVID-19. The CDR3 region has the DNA TGCGCCAGCAGTCCGGACCGGGGGGAGACTGAAGCTTTCTTT. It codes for CASSPDRGETEAFF.